The rows below give T cell receptor beta chains drawn from one sample of a study of identical twins. Each CDR3 protein gets one entry after TCRdb re-called the 5' RACE reads with MiXCR. The table lists 1.5 million to 2 million distinct CDR3 sequences, under 35% of them singletons, with 0.27% in the top ten. The sequenced sample was cord blood. The receptors derive from a newborn girl in good health. The CDR3 runs from the conserved cysteine through the conserved F or W. D genes are given only for firm matches. Expanded clones get a size class; other rows say once, few or many, or leave the size out.

D gene	V gene	J gene	clone size	CDR3 protein
TRBD1	TRBV5-8	TRBJ2-3	once	CARDRARTDTQYF
TRBD1	TRBV28	TRBJ1-2	many	CASSSDRGYGYTF
-	TRBV27	TRBJ2-1	-	CASSVQAGPNEQFF
-	TRBV7-2	TRBJ2-1	-	CASSLGLVNLPNEQFF
TRBD2	TRBV20-1	TRBJ2-7	few	CSARGGLAGVSEQYF
TRBD1	TRBV7-9	TRBJ2-7	-	CASSRGTGDSYEQYF
-	TRBV2	TRBJ2-5	few	CASSGQGRETQYF
TRBD1	TRBV7-6	TRBJ2-3	-	CASSLVRQGPGYF
-	TRBV3-1	TRBJ2-1	-	CASSQDFQGHNEQFF
-	TRBV6-1	TRBJ1-5	-	CASNYRQAAQNQPQHF
TRBD2	TRBV5-5	TRBJ2-7	few	CASSLGVAGGPSYEQYF
-	TRBV4-2	TRBJ2-3	many	CASSLDPEDTQYF
-	TRBV28	TRBJ2-7	-	CATMGTTSYEQYF
-	TRBV20-1	TRBJ2-7	-	CSASDTGSGYNEQYF
-	TRBV29-1	TRBJ2-7	-	CSVEVYGPGEGLYSYEQYF
-	TRBV11-2	TRBJ2-7	-	CASSLVGGANEQYF
TRBD1	TRBV27	TRBJ1-5	-	CASSPGTGGASNQPQHF
TRBD2	TRBV6-1	TRBJ2-7	-	CASMLAGGTYEQYF
TRBD2	TRBV12-3/TRBV12-4	TRBJ2-1	many	CASSPSLAGGYNEQFF
TRBD1	TRBV25-1	TRBJ1-2	few	CASSEWNRGRGNYGYTF
TRBD2	TRBV5-1	TRBJ2-2	-	CASSFSAGGLTGELFF
TRBD2	TRBV20-1	TRBJ2-1	-	CSARDLGTSAYNEQFF
-	TRBV12-3/TRBV12-4	TRBJ2-1	few	CASSFRRGASNEQFF
TRBD1	TRBV3-1	TRBJ2-7	-	CASSQGDPGQGDNEQYF
-	TRBV27	TRBJ1-5	-	CASRGGQPQHF
TRBD2	TRBV10-3	TRBJ2-7	few	CAISETLAGGIYEQYF
-	TRBV2	TRBJ2-3	few	CASRQGPPDTQYF
TRBD2	TRBV28	TRBJ2-3	-	CASRSLAGGVRDTQYF
-	TRBV5-5	TRBJ1-2	-	CVSNDGFYGYTF
-	TRBV11-2	TRBJ2-3	-	CASSLDGLVTDTQYF
TRBD2	TRBV7-9	TRBJ2-1	-	CASSLKGLVFEQFF
-	TRBV7-9	TRBJ1-5	many	CASSSDRYSNQPQHF
-	TRBV5-1	TRBJ1-4	-	CASSPEQGLWEKLFF
TRBD2	TRBV25-1	TRBJ2-3	-	CASSISGSRGGTDTQYF
TRBD1	TRBV7-9	-	-	CASSSKDRAYEQYF
TRBD1	TRBV20-1	TRBJ1-2	-	CSARDRRQGSYGYTF
-	TRBV21-1	TRBJ2-7	-	CASSRQGSREQYF
-	TRBV29-1	TRBJ1-2	many	CSVEQALYGYTF
-	TRBV7-2	TRBJ2-4	-	CASSLDPGGLAKNIQYF
TRBD1	TRBV5-1	TRBJ2-1	few	CASRPGTAPHNEQFF
-	TRBV21-1	TRBJ2-1	few	CASSTTLAGVVSSYNEQFF
TRBD2	TRBV5-1	TRBJ2-3	-	CASSLEGGGAAGNTQYF
TRBD1	TRBV5-1	TRBJ1-1	few	CASSKKGASGEAFF
TRBD2	TRBV5-1	-	-	CASSLAPSGDYNEQYF
TRBD2	TRBV28	TRBJ2-1	-	CASRTSGASYNEQFF
-	TRBV3-1	TRBJ2-2	-	CASSQDPARELFF